The rows below give T cell receptor beta chains drawn from one sample of a study of blood T cell repertoires in COVID-19. The table came from immunoSEQ multiplex PCR; TCRdb's copy has only in-frame clones and leaves some out. There are some 80,000 clones in the sample; about three quarters occur only once, and 15% to 20% lies in the top ten. The sequencing input was peripheral blood. These receptors were taken from a woman aged 80 or over with active or convalescent COVID-19. Each CDR3 is given with its conserved first and last residue. D genes are given only for firm matches. Rows give clone size only sometimes, using once, few, many, or a class for an expanded clone.

j_call clone_size v_call d_call cdr3_nt cdr3_aa
TRBJ2-1 many TRBV4-3 TRBD2 TGCGCCAGCAGCCATGGGACTAGCGGGGACTACAATGAGCAGTTCTTC CASSHGTSGDYNEQFF
TRBJ2-3 NA TRBV19 TRBD2 TGTGCCAGTACTCCTAGACTAGCGGCTAGCACAGATACGCAGTATTTT CASTPRLAASTDTQYF
TRBJ2-3 NA TRBV3-1/TRBV3-2 TRBD1 TGTGCCAGCAGCCAAAACCCAGGGGGAGAAGATACGCAGTATTTT CASSQNPGGEDTQYF
TRBJ1-2 NA TRBV5-8 TRBD1 TGTGCCAGCAGCTTACCGGGACAGGGACTTTACGGTGGCTACACCTTC CASSLPGQGLYGGYTF
TRBJ2-5 NA TRBV28 NA TGTGCCAGCAGCCCCCTCCGCAGGACCCAGTACTTC CASSPLRRTQYF
TRBJ1-5 NA TRBV6-1 NA TGTGCCAGCAGTGAGTTGCAGGGTAATCAGCCCCAGCATTTT CASSELQGNQPQHF
TRBJ2-5 few TRBV5-1 NA TGCGCCAGCAGCTTGGCGAGCCTGTCGGCGGGTCGGAATCGTTTAAATATGTACTTC CASSLASLSAGRNRLNMYF
TRBJ1-2 NA TRBV12-3/TRBV12-4 NA TGTGCCAGCAGTTCGGCGCAGGGTGGCTACACCTTC CASSSAQGGYTF
TRBJ2-1 few TRBV2 TRBD2 TGTGCCAGCAGTGTGGGACTAGCGGGGGGCAATGAGCAGTTCTTC CASSVGLAGGNEQFF
TRBJ1-4 NA TRBV6-2/TRBV6-3 NA TGTGCCAGCAGTTACCGGTCAACTAATGAAAAACTGTTTTTT CASSYRSTNEKLFF
TRBJ2-1 once TRBV7-3 NA TGTGCCAGCAGCTTAGGGGGAGGGGGAGGCAATGAGCAGTTCTTC CASSLGGGGGNEQFF
TRBJ2-3 NA TRBV7-2 NA TGTGCCAGCAGCTCGCAGGGGATTAGCACAGATACGCAGTATTTT CASSSQGISTDTQYF
TRBJ1-3 few TRBV9 NA TGTGCCAGCAGCGTAGGAGGGGGAGGGACCTCGAACTCTGGAAACACCATATATTTT CASSVGGGGTSNSGNTIYF
TRBJ1-2 NA TRBV7-9 NA TGTGCCAGCAGCGCGGGAAGGGGTGGCTACACCTTC CASSAGRGGYTF
TRBJ2-2 NA TRBV7-6 NA TGTGCCAGCAGCTTATCGACTAGTACTACACTCACCGGGGAGCTGTTTTTT CASSLSTSTTLTGELFF
TRBJ2-2 NA TRBV4-3 NA TGCGCCAGCAGCCAAGAACAGGCAACCGGGGAGCTGTTTTTT CASSQEQATGELFF
TRBJ2-3 NA TRBV5-6 TRBD2 TGTGCCAGCCTCTTAGGCCTAGCGGGGACTACAGATACGCAGTATTTT CASLLGLAGTTDTQYF
TRBJ1-6 few TRBV30 NA TGTGCCTGGACCAATACAGGCGTCACCCTCCACTTT CAWTNTGVTLHF
TRBJ2-1 NA TRBV5-4 NA TGTGCCAGCAGCTTGAGGGGAGGTGAGCAGTTCTTC CASSLRGGEQFF
TRBJ2-7 NA TRBV7-9 NA TGTGCCAGCAGCTTGGCCAGGTCCTACGAGCAGTACTTC CASSLARSYEQYF
TRBJ1-5 NA TRBV12-2 NA TGTGCAAGTCGCTTCACAACGGGGGGACCGAACGCGTATAGCAATCAGCCCCAGCATTTT CASRFTTGGPNAYSNQPQHF
TRBJ1-2 NA TRBV5-1 TRBD1 TGCGCCAGCAGCTCCGGGACAGGGGGCGCCTATGGCTACACCTTC CASSSGTGGAYGYTF
TRBJ2-3 NA TRBV11-2 NA TGTGCCAGCAGCTTCGAGGCCCGGGGGTCGGATACGCAGTATTTT CASSFEARGSDTQYF
TRBJ1-1 NA TRBV7-2 TRBD1 TGTGCCAGCAGCCATGCTCCGGGACAGTCCGCTGAAGCTTTCTTT CASSHAPGQSAEAFF
TRBJ2-3 NA TRBV6-1 NA TGTGCCAGCAGTGTCACAGGGTTTTCGGACACAGATACGCAGTATTTT CASSVTGFSDTDTQYF
TRBJ2-7 NA TRBV3-1/TRBV3-2 NA TGTGCCAGCAGCCAAGATAACGAGCAGTACTTC CASSQDNEQYF
TRBJ1-4 NA TRBV2 NA TGTGCCAGCAGTGAAGGGCCCAATGAAAAACTGTTTTTT CASSEGPNEKLFF
TRBJ1-6 many TRBV6-2/TRBV6-3 TRBD1 TGTGCCAGCAGTTACTCCGGGACAGCCTATTCACCCCTCCACTTT CASSYSGTAYSPLHF
TRBJ2-5 NA TRBV20-1 NA TGCAGTGCTAGCTATGGAGAGACCCAGTACTTC CSASYGETQYF
TRBJ2-4 NA TRBV7-9 NA TGTGCCAGCAGCTTTGACTCGGGCAAAAACATTCAGTACTTC CASSFDSGKNIQYF
TRBJ2-5 NA TRBV21-1 NA TGTGCCAGCTCAAAAGCGGGGGGGATTGAGACCCAGTACTTC CASSKAGGIETQYF
TRBJ1-2 NA TRBV10-2 NA TGCGCCAGCAGTGAGTCGGGGAGCCCAGGCTACACCTTC CASSESGSPGYTF
TRBJ2-5 NA TRBV6-2/TRBV6-3 TRBD2 TGTGCCAGCAGTTACGTCCTAGCGGGGGCCGCGGGTGAGACCCAGTACTTC CASSYVLAGAAGETQYF
TRBJ1-4 NA TRBV11-2 NA TGTGCCAGCAGCTTAGACAGGGATAACGAAAAACTGTTTTTT CASSLDRDNEKLFF
TRBJ2-1 few TRBV19 NA TGTGCCAGTAGTATAGATGTCTCCAGGGGCTCCTACAATGAGCAGTTCTTC CASSIDVSRGSYNEQFF
TRBJ1-5 once TRBV29-1 TRBD1 TGCAGGGATCGGACAGGGGGTATTGATCAGCCCCAGCATTTT CRDRTGGIDQPQHF
TRBJ1-1 NA TRBV3-1/TRBV3-2 NA TGTGCCAGCAGCCAGGGAAGGGGTAGCACTGAAGCTTTCTTT CASSQGRGSTEAFF
TRBJ2-7 once TRBV5-6 NA TGTGCCAGCAGCTTAAAGCTTCGGGACTTACCCCTGGACGAGCAGTACTTC CASSLKLRDLPLDEQYF
TRBJ1-1 NA TRBV9 NA TGTGCCAGCAGCCCTGGCAGAAACACTGAAGCTTTCTTT CASSPGRNTEAFF
TRBJ2-1 NA TRBV3-1/TRBV3-2 NA TGTGCCAGCAGCCAGATTTCACTGAGCTCCTACAATGAGCAGTTCTTC CASSQISLSSYNEQFF
TRBJ1-1 NA TRBV5-1 TRBD1 TGCGCCAGCAGCTTAGGACCTCGGGTGACAGGGGCCCTACTACGGACTGAAGCTTTCTTT CASSLGPRVTGALLRTEAFF
TRBJ1-1 NA TRBV10-3 NA TGTGCCATCACCGGTTCACGGGGGAACACTGAAGCTTTCTTT CAITGSRGNTEAFF
TRBJ2-7 NA TRBV7-9 TRBD1 TGTGCCAGCAGCACCCCCGGGACAGGGGGTTTGTACGAGCAGTACTTC CASSTPGTGGLYEQYF
TRBJ2-7 NA TRBV7-9 TRBD2 TGTGCCAGCAGCTTTGGGAGGGGCCCCGCCTTAGAGCAGTACTTC CASSFGRGPALEQYF
TRBJ1-2 NA TRBV6-6 NA TGTGCCAGCAGACCCGGGGAGGTGAAGGGCTACACCTTC CASRPGEVKGYTF
TRBJ1-5 once TRBV19 NA TGTGCCAGTAGTACCCCCGGACAGTTCAGGACGGATCAGCCCCAGCATTTT CASSTPGQFRTDQPQHF